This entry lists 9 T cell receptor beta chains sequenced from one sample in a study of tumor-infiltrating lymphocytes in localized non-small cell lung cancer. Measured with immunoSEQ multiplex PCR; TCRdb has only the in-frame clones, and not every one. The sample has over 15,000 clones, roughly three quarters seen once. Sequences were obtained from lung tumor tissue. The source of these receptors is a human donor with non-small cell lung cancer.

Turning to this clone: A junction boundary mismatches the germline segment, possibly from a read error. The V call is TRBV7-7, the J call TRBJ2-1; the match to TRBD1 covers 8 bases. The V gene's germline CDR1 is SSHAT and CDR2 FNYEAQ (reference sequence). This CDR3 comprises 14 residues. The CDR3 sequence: CASSQGTGSGEQFF. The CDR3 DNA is TGTGCTAGCAGCCAAGGGACAGGTAGCGGTGAGCAGTTCTTC.

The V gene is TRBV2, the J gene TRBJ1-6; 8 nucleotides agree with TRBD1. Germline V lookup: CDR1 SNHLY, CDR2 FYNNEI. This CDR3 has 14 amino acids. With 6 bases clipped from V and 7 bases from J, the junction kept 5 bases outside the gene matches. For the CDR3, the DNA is TGTGCCAGCAGGACAGGGGAGAGAAATTCACCCCTCCACTTT. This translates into CASRTGERNSPLHF. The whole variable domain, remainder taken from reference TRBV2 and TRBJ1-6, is EPEVTQTPSHQVTQMGQEVILRCVPISNHLYFYWYRQILGQKVEFLVSFYNNEISEKSEIFDDQFSVERPDGSNFTLKIRSTKLEDSAMYFCASRTGERNSPLHFGNGTRLTVT.

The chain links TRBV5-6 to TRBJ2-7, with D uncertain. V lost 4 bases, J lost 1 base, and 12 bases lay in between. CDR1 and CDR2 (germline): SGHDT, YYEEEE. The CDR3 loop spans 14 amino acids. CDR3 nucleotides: TGTGCCAGCAGCATCCGAGGTTGGTCCTACGAGCAGTACTTC. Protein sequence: CASSIRGWSYEQYF.

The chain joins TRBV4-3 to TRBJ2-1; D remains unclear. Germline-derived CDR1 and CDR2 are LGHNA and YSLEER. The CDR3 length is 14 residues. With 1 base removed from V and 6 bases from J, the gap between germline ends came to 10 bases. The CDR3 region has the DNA TGCGCCAGCAGCCAAGGTGGCCGACCCAATGAGCAGTTCTTC. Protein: CASSQGGRPNEQFF.

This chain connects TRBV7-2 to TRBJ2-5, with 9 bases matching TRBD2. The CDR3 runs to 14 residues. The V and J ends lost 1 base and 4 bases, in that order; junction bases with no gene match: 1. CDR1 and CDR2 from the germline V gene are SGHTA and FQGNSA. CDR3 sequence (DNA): TGTGCCAGCAGCTTAGGCGGGAGGGGAGAGACCCAGTACTTC. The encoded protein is CASSLGGRGETQYF.

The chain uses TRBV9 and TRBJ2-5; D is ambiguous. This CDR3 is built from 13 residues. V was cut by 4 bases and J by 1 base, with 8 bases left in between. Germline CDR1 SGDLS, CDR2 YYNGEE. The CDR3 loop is CASSSGPQETQYF. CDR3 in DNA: TGTGCCAGCAGCTCCGGGCCCCAAGAGACCCAGTACTTC.

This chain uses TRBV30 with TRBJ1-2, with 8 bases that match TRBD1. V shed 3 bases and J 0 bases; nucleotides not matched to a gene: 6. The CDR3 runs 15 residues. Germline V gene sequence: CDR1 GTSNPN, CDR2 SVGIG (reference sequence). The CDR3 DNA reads TGTGCCTGGAGAGTTGGGACAGGAGCTAACTATGGCTACACCTTC. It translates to CAWRVGTGANYGYTF.

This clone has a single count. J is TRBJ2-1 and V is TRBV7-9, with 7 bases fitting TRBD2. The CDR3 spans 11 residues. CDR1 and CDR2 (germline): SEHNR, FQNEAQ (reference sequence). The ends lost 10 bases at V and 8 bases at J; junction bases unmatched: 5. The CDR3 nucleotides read TGTGCCACTGGGGGGGGGTATGAGCAGTTCTTC. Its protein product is CATGGGYEQFF.

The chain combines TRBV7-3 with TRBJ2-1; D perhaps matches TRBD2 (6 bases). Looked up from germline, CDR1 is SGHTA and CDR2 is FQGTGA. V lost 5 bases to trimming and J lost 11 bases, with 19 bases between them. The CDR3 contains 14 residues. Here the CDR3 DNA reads TGTGCCAGCAGCCCCCCGGGACTTCGGACGCAGCAGTTCTTC. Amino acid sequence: CASSPPGLRTQQFF.